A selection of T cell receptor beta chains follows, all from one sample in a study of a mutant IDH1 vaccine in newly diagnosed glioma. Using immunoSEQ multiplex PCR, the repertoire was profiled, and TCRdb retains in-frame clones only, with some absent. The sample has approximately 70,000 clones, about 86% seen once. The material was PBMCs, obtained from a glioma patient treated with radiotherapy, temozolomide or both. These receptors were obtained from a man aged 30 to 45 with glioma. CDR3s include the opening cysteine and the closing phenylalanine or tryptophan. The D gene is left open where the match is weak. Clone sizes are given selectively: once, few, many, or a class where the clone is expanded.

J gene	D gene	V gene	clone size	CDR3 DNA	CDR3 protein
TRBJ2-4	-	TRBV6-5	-	TGTGCCAGCAGTCCGTTTTCGCTAGCCAAAAACATTCAGTACTTC	CASSPFSLAKNIQYF
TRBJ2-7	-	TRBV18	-	TGTGCCAGCTCACCCGGAGCCGATTCCTACGAGCAGTACTTC	CASSPGADSYEQYF
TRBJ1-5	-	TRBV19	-	TGTGCCAGTAGTATACCGGGGGGCTGGCAGCCCCAGCATTTT	CASSIPGGWQPQHF
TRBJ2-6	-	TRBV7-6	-	TGTGCCAGCAGCCCGGGGGTAAGCTCTGGGGCCAACGTCCTGACTTTC	CASSPGVSSGANVLTF
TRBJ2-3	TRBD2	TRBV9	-	TGTGCCAGCAGCGTAGTAGCGGGGTATAGAGATACGCAGTATTTT	CASSVVAGYRDTQYF
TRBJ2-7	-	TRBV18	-	TGTGCCAGCTCACCCACTTTAAACAATGGATTGCATGGTGGCGAGCAGTACTTC	CASSPTLNNGLHGGEQYF
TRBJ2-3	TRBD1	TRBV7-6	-	TGTGCCAGCAGCTTATCGTGGAGGGACCGACAGGGGGTTAGCACAGATACGCAGTATTTT	CASSLSWRDRQGVSTDTQYF
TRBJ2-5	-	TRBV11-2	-	TGTGCCAGCAGCTTAGGGCAGAAAGAGACCCAGTACTTC	CASSLGQKETQYF
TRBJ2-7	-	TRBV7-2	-	TGTGCCAGCAGCCCCCTCCCCGGCTACGAGCGGTACTTC	CASSPLPGYERYF
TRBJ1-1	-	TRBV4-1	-	TGCGCCAGCAGCCAAGATCCCCGGTGGGCTTTCTTT	CASSQDPRWAFF
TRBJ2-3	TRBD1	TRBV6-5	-	TGTGCCAGCAGCTCGGGACAGTTCTCCACAGATACGCAGTATTTT	CASSSGQFSTDTQYF
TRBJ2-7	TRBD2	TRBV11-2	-	TGTGCCAGCAGCCCTGGGGTAGCGGGGGGATTCTCCTACGAGCAGTACTTC	CASSPGVAGGFSYEQYF
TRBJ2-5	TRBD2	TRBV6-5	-	TGTGCCAGCAGTTACCGGGGGGATGATGAGACCCAGTACTTC	CASSYRGDDETQYF
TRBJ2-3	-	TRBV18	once	TGTGCCAGCTCACCACCGAGTTCCAATACGCAGTATTTT	CASSPPSSNTQYF
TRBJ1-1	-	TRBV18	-	TGTGCCAGCTCACCTACTGTGAACACTGAAGCTTTCTTT	CASSPTVNTEAFF
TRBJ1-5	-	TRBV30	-	TGTGCCTGGAGTCTCGACAGCAATCAGCCCCAGCATTTT	CAWSLDSNQPQHF
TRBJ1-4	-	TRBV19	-	TGTGCCAGTAAAACCATACTGGGGGAAAAACTGTTTTTT	CASKTILGEKLFF
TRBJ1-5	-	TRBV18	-	TGTGCCAGCTCACCACCGGAGGGGGTAGGTCAGCCCCAGCATTTT	CASSPPEGVGQPQHF
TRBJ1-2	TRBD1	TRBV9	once	TGTGCCAGCAGCACCACCCTGGGACAGCTCTTAGGCTACACCTTC	CASSTTLGQLLGYTF
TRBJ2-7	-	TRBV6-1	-	TGTGCCAGCAGCCGTCCGGGGGGCTGCTACGAGCAGTACTTC	CASSRPGGCYEQYF
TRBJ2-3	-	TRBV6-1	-	TGTGCCAGCACTACTCCCGCAGTTGGCACAGATACGCAGTATTTT	CASTTPAVGTDTQYF
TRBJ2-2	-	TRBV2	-	TGTGCCAGCACTACGCTCGGTACCGGGGAGCTGTTTTTT	CASTTLGTGELFF
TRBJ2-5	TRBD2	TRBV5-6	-	TGTGCCAGCAGCTTTAGCGGGGGGGGAAGGGAGACCCAGTACTTC	CASSFSGGGRETQYF
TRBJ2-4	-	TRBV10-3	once	TGTGCCAGCAGTTACTCACACAGCGTTGAAAACATTCAGTACTTC	CASSYSHSVENIQYF
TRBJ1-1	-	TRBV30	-	TGTGCCTGGGGTGAATGGAGCACTGAAGCTTTCTTT	CAWGEWSTEAFF
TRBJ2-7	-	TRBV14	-	TGTGCCAGCAGCGGTGACAGAACCTACGAGCAGTACTTC	CASSGDRTYEQYF
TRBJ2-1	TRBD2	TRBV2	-	TGTGCCAGCAGTGTTCCTAGCGGGGGCTCTTACAATGAGCAGTTCTTC	CASSVPSGGSYNEQFF
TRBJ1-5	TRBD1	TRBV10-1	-	TGCGCCAGCAACACAGGGGTGCTTTTTTATCCAGATCAGCCCCAGCATTTT	CASNTGVLFYPDQPQHF
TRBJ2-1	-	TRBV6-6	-	TGTGCCAGCAGTGACCCGGGTAGCAATTGGCAGTTCTTC	CASSDPGSNWQFF
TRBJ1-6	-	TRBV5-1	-	TGCGCCAGCAGCTTGGCTGCGGGTTCGATTAGTTCACCCCTCCACTTT	CASSLAAGSISSPLHF
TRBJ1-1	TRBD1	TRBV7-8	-	TGTGCCAGCAGTTACCGGGACAGGGGAATGGGCACTGAAGCTTTCTTT	CASSYRDRGMGTEAFF
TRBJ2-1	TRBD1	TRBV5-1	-	TGCGCCAGCAGCTGGCGCGGCGGGACAGGGTACTACAATGAGCAGTTCTTC	CASSWRGGTGYYNEQFF